A selection of T cell receptor beta chains follows, all from one sample in a study of cytomegalovirus exposure and HLA in healthy donors. Measured with immunoSEQ multiplex PCR; TCRdb has only the in-frame clones, and not every one. This table has 91,000 or so clones, approximately 80% appearing once. What was sequenced was PBMCs. Every receptor here comes from a young man in good health and CMV-seropositive. The CDR3 runs from the conserved cysteine through the conserved F or W. The D gene is left open where the match is weak. Only some rows state a clone size, as once, few, many or a class for expanded clones.

CDR3nt,CDR3aa,v_gene,d_gene,abundance,j_gene
TGCGCCAGCAGCGAGGGACAGAGGGATTCACCCCTCCACTTT,CASSEGQRDSPLHF,TRBV5-1,TRBD1,NA,TRBJ1-6
TGTGCCAGCAGCCATCTGACAGGGTACAATGAGCAGTTCTTC,CASSHLTGYNEQFF,TRBV14,TRBD1,NA,TRBJ2-1
TGTGCCAGCAGCTGGGGACTAGCAGGTGGGACAGATACGCAGTATTTT,CASSWGLAGGTDTQYF,TRBV11-3,TRBD2,NA,TRBJ2-3
TGCGCCAGCAGCTTGCCCCCACAGGGGACGGAGACCCAGTACTTC,CASSLPPQGTETQYF,TRBV5-1,TRBD1,NA,TRBJ2-5
TGCGCCAGCAGCTATAAAGGGGGCGACACTGAAGCTTTCTTT,CASSYKGGDTEAFF,TRBV5-1,TRBD1,NA,TRBJ1-1
TGTGCCAGCAGCAGGGACTATGGCTACACCTTC,CASSRDYGYTF,TRBV2,NA,few,TRBJ1-2
TGCGCCAGCAGCTTGGATGCAGCCTACGAGCAGTACTTC,CASSLDAAYEQYF,TRBV5-1,NA,NA,TRBJ2-7
TGTGCCAGCAGCGTTTGGCAGGGGTCACGCACCTCCTACAATGAGCAGTTCTTC,CASSVWQGSRTSYNEQFF,TRBV9,NA,NA,TRBJ2-1
TGCAGCGGGAACCGGAACTACGAGCAGTACTTC,CSGNRNYEQYF,TRBV20-1,NA,NA,TRBJ2-7
TGTGCCAGTAGTATCCCCTACTTGAATGAGCAGTTCTTC,CASSIPYLNEQFF,TRBV19,NA,NA,TRBJ2-1
TGTGCCAGCAGTTGGGGGGGGCGAGGTGAAAAACTGTTTTTT,CASSWGGRGEKLFF,TRBV28,NA,NA,TRBJ1-4
TGTGCCAGCAGCTTAAATGGAGGAGAGACCCAGTACTTC,CASSLNGGETQYF,TRBV7-9,NA,NA,TRBJ2-5
TGTGCCAGCAGCAACCTCGGGAGGGCTTTCTTT,CASSNLGRAFF,TRBV11-1,NA,once,TRBJ1-1
TGTGCCAGCAGTTTCGGAGCGGGGGGATACGAGCAGTACTTC,CASSFGAGGYEQYF,TRBV27,TRBD2,NA,TRBJ2-7
TGCAGCGTTGATCGCTCAGGGACAGGGAATTTCTTT,CSVDRSGTGNFF,TRBV29-1,TRBD1,few,TRBJ1-1
TGTGCCAGCAGTCTCCTACGGGTTGATAGAAGGCAGTACTTC,CASSLLRVDRRQYF,TRBV5-6,NA,few,TRBJ2-7
TGTGCCAGTAGTCAGGACAGGTGGGAGGCCCAGCATTTT,CASSQDRWEAQHF,TRBV19,TRBD1,NA,TRBJ1-5
TGCGCCAGCAGCCTCCCCGGGAATCGGGACACTGAAGCTTTCTTT,CASSLPGNRDTEAFF,TRBV5-1,NA,NA,TRBJ1-1
TGTGCCAGCAGCTTTTCTGGACATCTACTAACTAACTATGGCTACACCTTC,CASSFSGHLLTNYGYTF,TRBV5-6,NA,NA,TRBJ1-2
TGCGCCAGCAGCTTCGGTAGCGGGGGGGTACATGAGCAGTTCTTC,CASSFGSGGVHEQFF,TRBV5-1,TRBD2,once,TRBJ2-1
TGTGCCAGCAGCCTTTATGTGGGGACAGCAAAAATGAACACTGAAGCTTTCTTT,CASSLYVGTAKMNTEAFF,TRBV7-3,TRBD1,NA,TRBJ1-1
TGTGCCAGCAGTTACTCTGCAGGGTCAAATTCACCCCTCCACTTT,CASSYSAGSNSPLHF,TRBV6-5,NA,NA,TRBJ1-6
TGTGCCAGCAGCCAAGTCGGGACTACAACCTACAATGAGCAGTTCTTC,CASSQVGTTTYNEQFF,TRBV4-2,TRBD2,NA,TRBJ2-1
TGCGCCAGCAGCCCGGGCCAGCGGGGGGGCAATGAGCAGTTCTTC,CASSPGQRGGNEQFF,TRBV5-1,TRBD2,NA,TRBJ2-1
TGTGCCAGCAGTCACCGGGACAGCACTCAGCCCCAGCATTTT,CASSHRDSTQPQHF,TRBV6-5,TRBD1,NA,TRBJ1-5
TGTGCCATCCTACCCCCGGGACAGGGAGATCAGCCCCAGCATTTT,CAILPPGQGDQPQHF,TRBV6-5,TRBD1,once,TRBJ1-5
TGTGCCAGCAGCTTCGTACAGGGTTCTGGTACTGAAGCTTTCTTT,CASSFVQGSGTEAFF,TRBV7-2,NA,once,TRBJ1-1
TGTACCAGCAGTTTGGTCGGACAGGGCCATAATGAAAAACTGTTTTTT,CTSSLVGQGHNEKLFF,TRBV28,TRBD1,NA,TRBJ1-4
TGTGCCAGCAGTCCTACAGGGAACATTCAGTACTTC,CASSPTGNIQYF,TRBV27,NA,few,TRBJ2-4
TGTGCCAGCACCCCTAGGACAGGGACCTATGGCTACACCTTC,CASTPRTGTYGYTF,TRBV9,TRBD1,NA,TRBJ1-2
TGCGCCAGCAGCTTGGGGATAGAGCGACCTGAAGCTTTCTTT,CASSLGIERPEAFF,TRBV5-1,NA,NA,TRBJ1-1
TGTGCCAGCAGCCCTACAGGGGACACTTCACCCCTCCACTTT,CASSPTGDTSPLHF,TRBV7-3,TRBD1,NA,TRBJ1-6
TGTGCCAGCAGCTTCGGACTAGCGGAGACAGATACGCAGTATTTT,CASSFGLAETDTQYF,TRBV5-4,TRBD2,NA,TRBJ2-3
TGTGCCACCTCGGTGAGGGGACAGGGAAACACTGAAGCTTTCTTT,CATSVRGQGNTEAFF,TRBV19,TRBD1,once,TRBJ1-1
TGTGCCAGCAGCTCGACAGGTGGGGAGCTGTTTTTT,CASSSTGGELFF,TRBV5-4,NA,NA,TRBJ2-2
TGTGCCAGCAGCTTTACAGGGGGGGGTGAGACCCAGTACTTC,CASSFTGGGETQYF,TRBV7-2,NA,few,TRBJ2-5
TGTGCCAGCAGTTGGACACAGGGCTTATATGGCTACACCTTC,CASSWTQGLYGYTF,TRBV6-5,NA,NA,TRBJ1-2
TGTGCCAGCAGCTCCTCGGTGGTTCACTCTGGAAACACCATATATTTT,CASSSSVVHSGNTIYF,TRBV7-9,NA,NA,TRBJ1-3
TGTGCCAGTCAAGCGGGACAGGGGAATTCACCCCTCCACTTT,CASQAGQGNSPLHF,TRBV19,TRBD1,NA,TRBJ1-6
TGCGCCAGCAGCCACAGCTTACAGGGGGCGGGTAAAAAACTGTTTTTT,CASSHSLQGAGKKLFF,TRBV4-3,TRBD1,few,TRBJ1-4
TGTGCCAGCAGCGTAGGGTCTGCAGGATTGAATGAGCAGTTCTTC,CASSVGSAGLNEQFF,TRBV9,NA,NA,TRBJ2-1